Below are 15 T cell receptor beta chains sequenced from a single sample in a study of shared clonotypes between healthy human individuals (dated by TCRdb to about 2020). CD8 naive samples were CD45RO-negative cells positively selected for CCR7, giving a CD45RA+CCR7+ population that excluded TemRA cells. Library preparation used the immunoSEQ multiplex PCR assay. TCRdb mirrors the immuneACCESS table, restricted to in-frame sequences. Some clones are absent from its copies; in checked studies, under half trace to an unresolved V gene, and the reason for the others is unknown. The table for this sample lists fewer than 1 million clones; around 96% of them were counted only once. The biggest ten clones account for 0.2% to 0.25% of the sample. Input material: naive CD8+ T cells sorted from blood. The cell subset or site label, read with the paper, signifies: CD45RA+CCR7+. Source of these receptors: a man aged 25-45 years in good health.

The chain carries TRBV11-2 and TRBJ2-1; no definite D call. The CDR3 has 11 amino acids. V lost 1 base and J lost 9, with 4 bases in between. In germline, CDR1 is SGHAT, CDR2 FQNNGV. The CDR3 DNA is TGTGCCAGCAGCTTAGTCTTTGAGCAGTTCTTC. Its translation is CASSLVFEQFF.

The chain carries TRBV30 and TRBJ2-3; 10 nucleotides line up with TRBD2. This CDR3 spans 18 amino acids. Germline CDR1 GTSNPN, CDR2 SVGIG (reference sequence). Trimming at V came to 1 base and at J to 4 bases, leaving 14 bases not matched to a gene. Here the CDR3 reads CAWSDGLAGVEWADTQYF. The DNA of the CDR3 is TGTGCCTGGAGTGATGGTCTAGCGGGAGTCGAGTGGGCAGATACGCAGTATTTT.

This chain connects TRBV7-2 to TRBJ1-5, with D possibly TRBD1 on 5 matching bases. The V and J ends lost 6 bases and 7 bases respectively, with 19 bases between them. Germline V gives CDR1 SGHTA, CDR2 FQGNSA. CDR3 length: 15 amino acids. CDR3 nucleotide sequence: TGTGCCAGCAGACGCTACCAGGGATCAGGGCAGCCCCAGCATTTT. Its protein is CASRRYQGSGQPQHF.

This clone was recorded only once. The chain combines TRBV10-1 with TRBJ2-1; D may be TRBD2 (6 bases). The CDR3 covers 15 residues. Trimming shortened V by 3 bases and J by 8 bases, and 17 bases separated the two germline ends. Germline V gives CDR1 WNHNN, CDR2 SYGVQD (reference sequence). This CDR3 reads CASSESTAGGDEQFF. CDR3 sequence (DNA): TGCGCCAGCAGTGAATCGACAGCAGGAGGGGATGAGCAGTTCTTC.

DNA of the CDR3: TGTGCCAGTACCCACCGGGACAAGAACTACGAGCAGTACTTC. Protein product: CASTHRDKNYEQYF. The chain employs TRBV19 and TRBJ2-7; D might be TRBD1 (6 bases). The CDR3 contains 14 residues. Germline V gives CDR1 LNHDA, CDR2 SQIVND (reference sequence). The ends were cut back, 7 bases at V and 3 bases at J, with 16 bases in the middle.

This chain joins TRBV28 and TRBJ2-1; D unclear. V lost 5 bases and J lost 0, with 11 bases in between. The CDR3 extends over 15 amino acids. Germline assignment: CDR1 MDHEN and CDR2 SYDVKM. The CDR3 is CASSMDVSSYNEQFF. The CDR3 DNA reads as TGTGCCAGCAGTATGGACGTTAGCTCCTACAATGAGCAGTTCTTC.

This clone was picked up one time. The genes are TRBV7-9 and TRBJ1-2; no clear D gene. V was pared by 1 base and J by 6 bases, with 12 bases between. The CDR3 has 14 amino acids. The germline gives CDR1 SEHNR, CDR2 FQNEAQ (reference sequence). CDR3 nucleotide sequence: TGTGCCAGCAGCTTAGTCCCCCCGGGTAATGGCTACACCTTC. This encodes CASSLVPPGNGYTF.

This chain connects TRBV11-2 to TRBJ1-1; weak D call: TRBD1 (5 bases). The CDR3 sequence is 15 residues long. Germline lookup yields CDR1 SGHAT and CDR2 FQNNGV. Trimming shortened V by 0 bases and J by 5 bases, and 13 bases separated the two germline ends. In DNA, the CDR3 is TGTGCCAGCAGCTTAGATGGGGGTGGGAATACTGAAGCTTTCTTT. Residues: CASSLDGGGNTEAFF.

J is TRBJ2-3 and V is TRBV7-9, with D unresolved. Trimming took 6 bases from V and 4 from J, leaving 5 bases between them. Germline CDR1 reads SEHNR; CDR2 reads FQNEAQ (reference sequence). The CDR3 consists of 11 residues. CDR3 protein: CASRRSDTQYF. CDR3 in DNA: TGTGCCAGCAGGCGCTCAGATACGCAGTATTTT. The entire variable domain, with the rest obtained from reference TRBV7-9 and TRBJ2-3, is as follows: DTGVSQNPRHKITKRGQNVTFRCDPISEHNRLYWYRQTLGQGPEFLTYFQNEAQLEKSRLLSDRFSAERPKGSFSTLEIQRTEQGDSAMYLCASRRSDTQYFGPGTRLTVL.

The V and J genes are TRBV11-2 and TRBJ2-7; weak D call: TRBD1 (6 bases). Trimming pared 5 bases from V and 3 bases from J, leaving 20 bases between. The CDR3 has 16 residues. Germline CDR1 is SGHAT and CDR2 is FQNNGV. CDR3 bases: TGTGCCAGCAGCCCTATCTCCGCAGGGGTGTTCTACGAGCAGTACTTC. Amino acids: CASSPISAGVFYEQYF.

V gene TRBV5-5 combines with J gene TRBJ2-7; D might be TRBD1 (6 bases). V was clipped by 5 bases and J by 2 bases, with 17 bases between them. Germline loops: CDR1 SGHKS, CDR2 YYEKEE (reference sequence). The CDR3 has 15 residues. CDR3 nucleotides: TGTGCCAGCAGGGAATCGGGACAAATCCCCTACGAGCAGTACTTC. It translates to CASRESGQIPYEQYF.

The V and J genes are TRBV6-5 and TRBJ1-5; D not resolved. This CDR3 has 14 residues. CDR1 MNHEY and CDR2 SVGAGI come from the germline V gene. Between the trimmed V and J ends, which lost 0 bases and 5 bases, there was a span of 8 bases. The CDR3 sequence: CASSYSNRHQPQHF. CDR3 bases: TGTGCCAGCAGTTACTCGAATCGACATCAGCCCCAGCATTTT.

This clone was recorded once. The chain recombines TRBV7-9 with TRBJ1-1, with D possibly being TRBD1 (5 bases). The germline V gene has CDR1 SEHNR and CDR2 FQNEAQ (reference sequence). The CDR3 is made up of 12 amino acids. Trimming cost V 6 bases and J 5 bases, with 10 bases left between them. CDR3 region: CASRGGHTEAFF. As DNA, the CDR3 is TGTGCCAGCAGGGGGGGTCATACTGAAGCTTTCTTT.

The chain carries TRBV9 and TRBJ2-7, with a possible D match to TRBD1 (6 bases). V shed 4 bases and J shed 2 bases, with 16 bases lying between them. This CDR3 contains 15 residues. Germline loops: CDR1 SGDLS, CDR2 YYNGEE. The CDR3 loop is CASSPTTGSTYEQYF. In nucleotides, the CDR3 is TGTGCCAGCAGCCCGACGACAGGTTCTACCTACGAGCAGTACTTC.

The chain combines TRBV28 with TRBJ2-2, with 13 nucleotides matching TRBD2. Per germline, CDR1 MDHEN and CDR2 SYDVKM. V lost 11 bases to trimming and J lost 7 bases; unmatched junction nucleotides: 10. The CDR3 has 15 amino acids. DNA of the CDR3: TGTGCCGGATCAAGGACTAGCGGGAGTCTCGGGGAGCTGTTTTTT. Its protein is CAGSRTSGSLGELFF.